The sequence of this TCR beta chain was determined in a study of T-cell memory formation after mild COVID-19. Germline assignment: CDR1 SGHRS and CDR2 YFSETQ. Deletions cut 0 bases from V and 12 bases from J, with 22 bases between. The CDR3 contains 16 residues. TCRdb redid the calling of the 5' RACE reads with MiXCR, one entry per CDR3 protein. Of almost 550,000 distinct CDR3 sequences in the sample, around 20% were seen once. The receptor's source is an adult woman who had mild COVID-19 (a few samples of this study predate the infection). Cell type and time point are not known. Input material: PBMCs or a T cell subset sorted from them (not recorded which). The chain carries TRBV5-1 and TRBJ2-1; D may be TRBD2 (7 bases). Here the CDR3 reads CASSLVQGVLGEGQFF. The DNA for the CDR3 is TGCGCCAGCAGCTTGGTACAGGGTGTCCTAGGGGAGGGGCAGTTCTTC.